Below, 16 T cell receptor beta chains from the same sample are listed, as sequenced in a study of neurological immune-mediated disorders. A single record per CDR3 protein comes from TCRdb applying MiXCR to the 5' RACE reads. Of about 62,000 distinct CDR3 sequences in the sample, around 3.8% are singletons; the top ten hold around 2.1%. Sequencing was done on a sample of PBMCs. The origin of the receptors is a woman between 45 and 65 years old with multiple sclerosis.

This clonotype was counted at least ten times. The chain is built from TRBV27 and TRBJ2-7; tentative D call: TRBD1 (6 bases). The CDR3 has 16 amino acids. V dropped 5 bases and J dropped 2 bases, with 19 bases sitting between them. Germline V gene sequence: CDR1 MNHEY, CDR2 SMNVEV (reference sequence). CDR3 sequence reads: CASSPQGGKGPYEQYF. In nucleotides, the CDR3 is TGTGCCAGCAGTCCCCAAGGGGGAAAGGGGCCCTACGAGCAGTACTTC.

This clonotype was counted ten times or more. The chain combines TRBV9 with TRBJ2-7, with D perhaps matching TRBD2 (6 bases). CDR1 is SGDLS and CDR2 is YYNGEE in the germline V gene. This CDR3 is 15 amino acids long. The V end was cut by 4 bases, the J end by 5 bases, with 19 bases between. DNA of the CDR3: TGTGCCAGCAGCTCCACGGGAGCCCTCCCACACGAGCAGTACTTC. This codes for CASSSTGALPHEQYF.

This clonotype was detected many times. The chain is built from TRBV27 and TRBJ2-7, with TRBD2 identical over 11 bases. CDR3 length: 16 amino acids. V shed 8 bases, J shed 6 bases, and the junction held 15 bases outside the gene matches. Per germline, CDR1 MNHEY and CDR2 SMNVEV (reference sequence). The CDR3 sequence is CASSFGLLAGEREQYF. CDR3 in DNA: TGTGCCAGCTCCTTCGGGCTACTAGCGGGAGAACGCGAGCAGTACTTC.

The chain joins TRBV7-9 to TRBJ1-4; D is undetermined. The CDR3 sequence is 15 residues long. V lost 1 base to trimming and J lost 1 base, with 7 bases between them. Germline V gives CDR1 SEHNR, CDR2 FQNEAQ (reference sequence). The CDR3 here is CASSLDPGTNEKLFF. For the CDR3, the DNA is TGTGCCAGCAGCTTAGACCCGGGAACTAATGAAAAACTGTTTTTT.

This clonotype was recorded at least ten times. The rearrangement uses TRBV29-1 and TRBJ2-1, with D maybe TRBD2 (6 bases). The CDR3 loop spans 12 amino acids. V was pared by 5 bases and J by 6 bases, with 11 bases between. Germline V gene lookup returns CDR1 SQVTM and CDR2 ANQGSEA. The CDR3 nucleotides are TGCAGCGTTACCGGGAGCACCAATGAGCAGTTCTTC. Its translation: CSVTGSTNEQFF.

In this sample, this clonotype turned up many times. V gene TRBV3-1 combines with J gene TRBJ2-7, with D perhaps TRBD1 (5 bases). This CDR3 is built from 13 residues. Germline assignment: CDR1 LGHDT and CDR2 YNNKEL (reference sequence). Between the trimmed V and J ends, which lost 6 bases and 4 bases, there was a span of 13 bases. CDR3 sequence: CASSQGVGYEQYF. CDR3 nucleotides: TGTGCCAGCAGTCAGGGTGTTGGGTACGAGCAGTACTTC.

This clonotype was counted ten times or more. The rearrangement links TRBV9 to TRBJ2-2; tentatively, D is TRBD2 (6 bases). Germline V gene lookup returns CDR1 SGDLS and CDR2 YYNGEE. The CDR3 spans 14 residues. Deletions cut 7 bases from V and 3 bases from J, with 13 bases between. CDR3 sequence: CASRGRLDTGELFF. The DNA of the CDR3 is TGTGCCAGCCGGGGGAGATTGGACACCGGGGAGCTGTTTTTT.

The table lists this clonotype with many counts. V is TRBV20-1 and J is TRBJ2-4, with D possibly being TRBD2 (6 bases). The CDR3 runs to 14 residues. In germline, CDR1 is DFQATT, CDR2 SNEGSKA (reference sequence). V shed 6 bases and J shed 9 bases, with 21 bases lying between them. The CDR3 DNA reads TGCAGTGCGTACTCCCCCTCTCAGGAGGGCATTCAGTACTTC. Protein product: CSAYSPSQEGIQYF.

At least ten counts were recorded for this clonotype. The chain combines TRBV20-1 with TRBJ1-5; tentatively, D is TRBD1 (5 bases). The V end was cut by 3 bases, the J end by 1 base, with 7 bases between. The CDR3 runs 13 residues. CDR1 and CDR2 from the germline V gene are DFQATT and SNEGSKA (reference sequence). CDR3 region: CSARDTSNQPQHF. CDR3 nucleotide sequence: TGCAGTGCTAGGGACACAAGCAATCAGCCCCAGCATTTT.

Many counts were recorded for this clonotype. The chain combines TRBV20-1 with TRBJ1-5; D remains unclear. Trimming left V 4 bases short and J 0 bases short, with 4 bases between. Germline V lookup: CDR1 DFQATT, CDR2 SNEGSKA (reference sequence). The CDR3 is 12 residues long. The CDR3 nucleotides read TGCAGTGCTACTGATAGCAATCAGCCCCAGCATTTT. It is translated as CSATDSNQPQHF.

This clonotype was recorded at least ten times. This sequence joins TRBV10-3 and TRBJ2-7, with D possibly matching TRBD2 (5 bases). V dropped 4 bases and J dropped 4 bases, with 8 bases sitting between them. The CDR3 length is 12 residues. Per germline, CDR1 ENHRY and CDR2 SYGVKD. This chain's CDR3 is CAISAGNYEQYF. The CDR3 coding sequence is TGTGCCATCAGTGCGGGAAATTACGAGCAGTACTTC.

This clonotype was seen repeatedly, ten times or more. The chain joins TRBV6-5 to TRBJ2-7; 7 bases map to TRBD1. With 6 bases clipped from V and 2 bases from J, the junction kept 7 bases outside the gene matches. Germline lookup yields CDR1 MNHEY and CDR2 SVGAGI. CDR3 length: 14 residues. CDR3 loop: CASSTRDRPYEQYF. The CDR3 DNA sequence: TGTGCCAGCAGCACCCGGGACAGACCCTACGAGCAGTACTTC.

The table lists this clonotype with many counts. The chain carries TRBV7-6 and TRBJ1-1, with 8 bases that match TRBD1. This CDR3 has 17 amino acids. J was trimmed by 1 base and V by 0 bases; bases with no gene match: 7. The germline V gene has CDR1 SGHVS and CDR2 FNYEAQ. The DNA of the CDR3 is TGTGCCAGCAGCTTAGCGGGTGGGGGACAGGCGAACACTGAAGCTTTCTTT. Translating it yields CASSLAGGGQANTEAFF. Looking up the rest from reference TRBV7-6 and TRBJ1-1 gives the full variable domain: GAGVSQSPRYKVTKRGQDVALRCDPISGHVSLYWYRQALGQGPEFLTYFNYEAQQDKSGLPNDRFSAERPEGSISTLTIQRTEQRDSAMYRCASSLAGGGQANTEAFFGQGTRLTVV.

The J gene is TRBJ2-7, the V gene TRBV29-1, with TRBD1 matching over 9 bases. The V gene's germline CDR1 is SQVTM and CDR2 ANQGSEA. J was trimmed by 7 bases and V by 4 bases; bases with no gene match: 8. The CDR3 totals 13 residues. The CDR3 reads CSVGRDRDQEQYF. Here the CDR3 DNA reads TGCAGCGTTGGTAGGGACAGGGACCAAGAGCAGTACTTC.

In this sample, this clonotype turned up many times. The DNA for the CDR3 is TGCGCCAGCAGCGTGATGGTAGCGGGAAGGGAGCAGTTCTTC. Protein sequence: CASSVMVAGREQFF. The gene calls are TRBV5-1 and TRBJ2-1; TRBD2 matches 8 bases. The CDR3 is 14 amino acids. J lost 10 bases, V lost 4 bases, and 10 bases had no gene match. Germline assignment: CDR1 SGHRS and CDR2 YFSETQ.

This clonotype was observed many times. The chain carries TRBV20-1 and TRBJ2-1; unclear D gene. Between the trimmed V and J ends, which lost 3 bases and 8 bases, there was a span of 11 bases. The germline V gene encodes CDR1 DFQATT and CDR2 SNEGSKA (reference sequence). The CDR3 runs 12 residues. The CDR3 DNA reads as TGCAGTGCTAGTCCGGGTTCGCATGAGCAGTTCTTC. Translated: CSASPGSHEQFF.